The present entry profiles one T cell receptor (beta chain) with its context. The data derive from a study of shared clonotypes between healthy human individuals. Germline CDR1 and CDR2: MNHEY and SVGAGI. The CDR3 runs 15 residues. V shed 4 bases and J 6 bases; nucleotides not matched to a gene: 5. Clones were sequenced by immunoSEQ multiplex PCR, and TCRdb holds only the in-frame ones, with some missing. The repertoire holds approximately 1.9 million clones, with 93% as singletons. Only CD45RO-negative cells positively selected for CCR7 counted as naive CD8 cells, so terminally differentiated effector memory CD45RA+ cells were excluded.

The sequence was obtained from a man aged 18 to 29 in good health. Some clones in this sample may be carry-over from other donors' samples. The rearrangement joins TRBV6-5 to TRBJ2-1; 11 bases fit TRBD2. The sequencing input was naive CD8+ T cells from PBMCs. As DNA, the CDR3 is TGTGCCAGCAGTTTCGGGACTAGCGGAATCAATGAGCAGTTCTTC. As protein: CASSFGTSGINEQFF.